Listed below are T cell receptor beta chains from one sample, sequenced in a study of CD8 T cells in ankylosing spondylitis. TCRdb re-analysed the 5' RACE reads in MiXCR, keeping a single row per CDR3 protein. The repertoire consists of a few hundred thousand distinct CDR3 sequences, with 15% to 20% occurring once and the leading ten covering less than 35%. The sequenced sample was blood, either unsorted or a sorted T cell fraction (not recorded which). The receptors stem from a male donor with ankylosing spondylitis or in good health (not recorded which). The CDR3 runs from the conserved cysteine through the conserved F or W.

v_call: TRBV4-3
j_call: TRBJ2-2
cdr3_aa: CASSRSMTSLNTGELFF

v_call: TRBV20-1
j_call: TRBJ2-3
cdr3_aa: CSARDDSRYSTDTQYF

v_call: TRBV7-9
j_call: TRBJ1-1
cdr3_aa: CASRPEQGAISEAFF

v_call: TRBV6-2/TRBV6-3
j_call: TRBJ2-7
cdr3_aa: CASSYDSASGPASYEQYF

v_call: TRBV12-3/TRBV12-4
j_call: TRBJ2-4
cdr3_aa: CASSLGQLNSKNIQYF

v_call: TRBV7-8
j_call: TRBJ1-1
cdr3_aa: CASSLLEVWAFF

v_call: TRBV29-1
j_call: TRBJ2-1
cdr3_aa: CSVPGTSQYNEQFF

v_call: TRBV7-2
j_call: TRBJ2-7
cdr3_aa: CASSLVGGRSGHEQYF

v_call: TRBV20-1
j_call: TRBJ2-1
cdr3_aa: CSARVAGVYNEQFF

v_call: TRBV20-1
j_call: TRBJ2-2
cdr3_aa: CSARPETLEIGELFF

v_call: TRBV4-2
j_call: TRBJ1-4
cdr3_aa: CASMDHLGGTNEKLFF

v_call: TRBV2
j_call: TRBJ2-3
cdr3_aa: CASSEGVAGSTDTQYF

v_call: TRBV4-1
j_call: TRBJ2-3
cdr3_aa: CASSQGASSDTQYF

v_call: TRBV4-3
j_call: TRBJ2-2
cdr3_aa: CASSQDRVAGWDTGELFF

v_call: TRBV19
j_call: TRBJ2-7
cdr3_aa: CASSIDWTSGREQYF

v_call: TRBV5-1
j_call: TRBJ2-7
cdr3_aa: CASSTLGNEQYF

v_call: TRBV9
j_call: TRBJ2-1
cdr3_aa: CASSVYGAGVSEQFF

v_call: TRBV6-1
j_call: TRBJ2-3
cdr3_aa: CAARLGQAADTQYF

v_call: TRBV6-2/TRBV6-3
j_call: TRBJ1-1
cdr3_aa: CASRWRGGTEAFF

v_call: TRBV5-1
j_call: TRBJ2-1
cdr3_aa: CASSLPWTSGIYNEQFF

v_call: TRBV4-1
j_call: TRBJ2-1
cdr3_aa: CASSQNRDSQFF

v_call: TRBV7-9
j_call: TRBJ2-7
cdr3_aa: CASRYQGSSYEQYF

v_call: TRBV25-1
j_call: TRBJ1-2
cdr3_aa: CASLHREYGYTF

v_call: TRBV4-3
j_call: TRBJ1-1
cdr3_aa: CASSQDWVDNMNTEAFF

v_call: TRBV6-6
j_call: TRBJ2-5
cdr3_aa: CASSHGTQGYF

v_call: TRBV4-1
j_call: TRBJ2-7
cdr3_aa: CASSQGRGAYEQYF

v_call: TRBV5-6
j_call: TRBJ2-1
cdr3_aa: CASSSGLAGVPYNEQFF

v_call: TRBV27
j_call: TRBJ2-5
cdr3_aa: CASSLLALGTSQETQYF

v_call: TRBV29-1
j_call: TRBJ2-1
cdr3_aa: CSVPGLYNEQFF

v_call: TRBV5-5
j_call: TRBJ2-1
cdr3_aa: CASSLVPGGIVDEQFF

v_call: TRBV7-8
j_call: TRBJ2-7
cdr3_aa: CASSPPNERGYYEQYF

v_call: TRBV10-3
j_call: TRBJ2-5
cdr3_aa: CAIGGVGSRVTETQYF

v_call: TRBV2
j_call: TRBJ2-7
cdr3_aa: CASSLGQGLYEQYF

v_call: TRBV5-1
j_call: TRBJ2-1
cdr3_aa: CASSLVDVGYNEQFF

v_call: TRBV28
j_call: TRBJ1-1
cdr3_aa: CASSLALGMGLDTEAFF

v_call: TRBV5-1
j_call: TRBJ1-3
cdr3_aa: CASSLGTSHPRNTIYF

v_call: TRBV6-5
j_call: TRBJ2-1
cdr3_aa: CASSSPGIEQFF

v_call: TRBV7-9
j_call: TRBJ2-1
cdr3_aa: CASSSPGTSLEQFF

v_call: TRBV25-1
j_call: TRBJ1-2
cdr3_aa: CASSEFRGGDGYTF

v_call: TRBV6-6
j_call: TRBJ2-1
cdr3_aa: CASRTRVYNEQFF

v_call: TRBV12-3/TRBV12-4
j_call: TRBJ1-5
cdr3_aa: CASSAGTGSNQPQHF

v_call: TRBV29-1
j_call: TRBJ1-2
cdr3_aa: CSVEDGLGNYGYTF

v_call: TRBV29-1
j_call: TRBJ2-7
cdr3_aa: CSVEDRRTGGNEQYF

v_call: TRBV5-1
j_call: TRBJ2-3
cdr3_aa: CASSLAGSGTNSHDTQYF

v_call: TRBV5-4
j_call: TRBJ2-7
cdr3_aa: CASSLRTRSYEQYF

v_call: TRBV6-1
j_call: TRBJ2-7
cdr3_aa: CASSTTGGLEDEQYF

v_call: TRBV5-1
j_call: TRBJ2-7
cdr3_aa: CASSSGQGHEQYF

v_call: TRBV29-1
j_call: TRBJ2-7
cdr3_aa: CSVEKQETSGYEQYF

v_call: TRBV4-2
j_call: TRBJ1-1
cdr3_aa: CASRGWGGQNTEAFF

v_call: TRBV29-1
j_call: TRBJ2-3
cdr3_aa: CSVAVSPDTQYF

v_call: TRBV25-1
j_call: TRBJ2-5
cdr3_aa: CASSEYQGEETQYF

v_call: TRBV4-1
j_call: TRBJ2-2
cdr3_aa: CASSQVAGELFF